This TCR beta chain was recovered during a study of blood T cell repertoires in COVID-19. One Seattle source followed patients from active infection through their disease course. Libraries were prepared by immunoSEQ multiplex PCR; TCRdb keeps only in-frame clonotypes and omits some of them. Of roughly 340,000 clones listed, 70% to 90% are singletons. The CDR3 is 15 amino acids. CDR1 is LGHDT and CDR2 is YNNKEL in the germline V gene (reference sequence). Trimming removed 1 base from V and 4 bases from J; junction bases left unmatched: 1. Sequences were obtained from peripheral blood. The clonotype originates from a woman between 25 and 40 years old with COVID-19, enrolled during active disease. V and J are TRBV3-1 (or the pseudogene TRBV3-2) and TRBJ2-2; TRBD2 agrees at 9 bases. CDR3 protein: CASSQGGGVTGELFF. DNA for the CDR3: TGTGCCAGCAGCCAAGGCGGGGGGGTCACCGGGGAGCTGTTTTTT.